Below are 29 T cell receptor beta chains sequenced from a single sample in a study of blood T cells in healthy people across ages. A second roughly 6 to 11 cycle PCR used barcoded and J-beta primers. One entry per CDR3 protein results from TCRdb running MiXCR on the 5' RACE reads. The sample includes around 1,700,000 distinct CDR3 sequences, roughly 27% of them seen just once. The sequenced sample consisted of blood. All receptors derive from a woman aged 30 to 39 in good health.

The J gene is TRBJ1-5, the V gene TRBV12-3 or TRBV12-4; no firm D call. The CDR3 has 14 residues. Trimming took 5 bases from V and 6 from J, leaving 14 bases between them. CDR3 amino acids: CASSRFGAGQPQHF. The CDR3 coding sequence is TGTGCCAGCAGTCGGTTCGGCGCCGGTCAGCCCCAGCATTTT.

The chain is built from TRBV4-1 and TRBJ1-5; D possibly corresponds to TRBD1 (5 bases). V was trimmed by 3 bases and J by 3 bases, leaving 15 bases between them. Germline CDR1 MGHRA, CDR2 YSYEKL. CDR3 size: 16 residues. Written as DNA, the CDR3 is TGCGCCAGCAGCCACAACCAGGGCAGGGACAATCAGCCCCAGCATTTT. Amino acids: CASSHNQGRDNQPQHF.

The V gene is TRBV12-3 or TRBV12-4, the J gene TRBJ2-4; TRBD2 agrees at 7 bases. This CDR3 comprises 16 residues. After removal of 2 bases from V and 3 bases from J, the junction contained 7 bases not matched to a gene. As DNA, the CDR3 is TGTGCCAGCAGTTTAATGGCTAGCGGAGGCAAAAACATTCAGTACTTC. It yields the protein CASSLMASGGKNIQYF.

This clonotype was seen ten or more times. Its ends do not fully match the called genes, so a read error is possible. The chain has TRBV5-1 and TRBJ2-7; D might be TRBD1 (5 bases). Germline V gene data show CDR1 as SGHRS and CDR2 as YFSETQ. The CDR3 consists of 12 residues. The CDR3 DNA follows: TGTGCCAGCAGCTTCCAGGGTGACGAGCAGTACTTC. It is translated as CASSFQGDEQYF.

The CDR3 loop reads CASSGATGGTF. Here the CDR3 DNA reads TGTGCCAGCAGCGGCGCGACAGGGGGAACCTTC. This chain connects TRBV2 to TRBJ1-2, with 9 nucleotides matching TRBD1. The CDR3 consists of 11 residues. Trimming at V came to 6 bases and at J to 14 bases, leaving 7 bases not matched to a gene. Germline loops: CDR1 SNHLY, CDR2 FYNNEI.

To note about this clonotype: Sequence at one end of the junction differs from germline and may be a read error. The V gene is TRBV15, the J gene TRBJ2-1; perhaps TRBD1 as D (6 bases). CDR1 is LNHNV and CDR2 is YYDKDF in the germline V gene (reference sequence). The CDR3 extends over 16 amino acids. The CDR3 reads CVTSIIGQGSYNEQFF. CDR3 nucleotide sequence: TGTGTCACCAGCATCATAGGGCAGGGGTCCTACAATGAGCAGTTCTTC.

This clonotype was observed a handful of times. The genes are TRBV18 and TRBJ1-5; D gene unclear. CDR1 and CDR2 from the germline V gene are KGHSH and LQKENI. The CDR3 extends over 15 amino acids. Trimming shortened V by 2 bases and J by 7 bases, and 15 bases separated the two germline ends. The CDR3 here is CASSPGIEGGQPQHF. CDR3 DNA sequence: TGTGCCAGCTCACCAGGAATTGAGGGTGGACAGCCCCAGCATTTT.

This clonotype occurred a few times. The DNA of the CDR3 is TGTGCCAGCAGCACACTAGCGGGCCCCTACGAGCAGTACTTC. Its protein product is CASSTLAGPYEQYF. The chain links TRBV7-2 to TRBJ2-7; 9 nucleotides agree with TRBD2. The CDR3 spans 14 residues. V trimming: 5 bases; J trimming: 2 bases; junction bases outside the gene matches: 4. Germline lookup yields CDR1 SGHTA and CDR2 FQGNSA.

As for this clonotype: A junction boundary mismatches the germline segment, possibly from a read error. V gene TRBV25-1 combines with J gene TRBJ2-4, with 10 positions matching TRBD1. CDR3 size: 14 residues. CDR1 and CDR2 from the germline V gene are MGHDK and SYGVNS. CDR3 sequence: CVSNPGQGTYEQYF. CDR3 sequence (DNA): TGTGTCAGCAACCCGGGACAGGGGACCTATGAGCAGTACTTC. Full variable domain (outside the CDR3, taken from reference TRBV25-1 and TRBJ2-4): EADIYQTPRYLVIGTGKKITLECSQTMGHDKMYWYQQDPGMELHLIHYSYGVNSTEKGDLSSESTVSRIRTEHFPLTLESARPSHTSQYLCVSNPGQGTYEQYFGAGTRLSVL.

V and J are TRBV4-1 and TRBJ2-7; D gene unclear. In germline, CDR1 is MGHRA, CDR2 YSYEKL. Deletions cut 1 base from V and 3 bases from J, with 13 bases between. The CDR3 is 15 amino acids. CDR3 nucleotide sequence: TGCGCCAGCAGCCAAGTGACCTCAACGAACTACGAGCAGTACTTC. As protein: CASSQVTSTNYEQYF.

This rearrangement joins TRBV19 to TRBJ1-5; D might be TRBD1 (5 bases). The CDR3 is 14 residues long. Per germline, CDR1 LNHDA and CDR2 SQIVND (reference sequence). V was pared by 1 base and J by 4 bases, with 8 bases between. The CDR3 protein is CASSIGGRNQPQHF. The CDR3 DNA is TGTGCCAGTAGTATAGGGGGCAGGAATCAGCCCCAGCATTTT.

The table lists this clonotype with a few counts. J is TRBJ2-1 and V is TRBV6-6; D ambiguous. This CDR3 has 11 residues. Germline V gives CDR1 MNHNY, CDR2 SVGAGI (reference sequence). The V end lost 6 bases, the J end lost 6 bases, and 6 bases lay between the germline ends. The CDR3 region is CASRNLNEQFF. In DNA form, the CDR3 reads TGTGCCAGCAGGAACCTCAATGAGCAGTTCTTC.

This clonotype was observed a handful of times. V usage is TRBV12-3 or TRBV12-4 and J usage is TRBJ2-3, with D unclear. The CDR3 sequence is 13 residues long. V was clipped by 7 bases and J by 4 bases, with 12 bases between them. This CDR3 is CASNPSWPDTQYF. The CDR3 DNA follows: TGTGCCAGCAATCCTAGTTGGCCAGATACGCAGTATTTT.

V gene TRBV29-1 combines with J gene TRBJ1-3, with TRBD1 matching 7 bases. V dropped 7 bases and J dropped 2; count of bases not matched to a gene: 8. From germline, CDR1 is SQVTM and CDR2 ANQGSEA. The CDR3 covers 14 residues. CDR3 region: CSGRDSLAGNTIYF. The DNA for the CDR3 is TGCAGCGGCCGGGACAGCCTCGCTGGAAACACCATATATTTT.

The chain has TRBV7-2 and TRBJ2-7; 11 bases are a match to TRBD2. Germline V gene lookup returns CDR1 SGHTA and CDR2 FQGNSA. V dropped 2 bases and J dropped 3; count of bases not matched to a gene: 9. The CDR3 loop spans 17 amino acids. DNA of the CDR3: TGTGCCAGCAGCTTATATATTAGCGGGAGGGCCGGCTACGAGCAGTACTTC. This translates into CASSLYISGRAGYEQYF.

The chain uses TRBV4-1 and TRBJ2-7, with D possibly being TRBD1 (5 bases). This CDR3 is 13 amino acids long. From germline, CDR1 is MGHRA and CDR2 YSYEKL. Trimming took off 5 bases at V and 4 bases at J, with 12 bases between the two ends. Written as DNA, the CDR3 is TGCGCCAGCAGCGGCCGACAGTTATACGAGCAGTACTTC. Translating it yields CASSGRQLYEQYF.

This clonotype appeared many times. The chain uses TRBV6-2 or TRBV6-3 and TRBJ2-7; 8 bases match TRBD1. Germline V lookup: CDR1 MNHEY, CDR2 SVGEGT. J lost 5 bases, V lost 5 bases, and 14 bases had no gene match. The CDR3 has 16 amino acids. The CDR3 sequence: CASSKNLRDRSNEQYF. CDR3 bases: TGTGCCAGCAGTAAAAACCTCCGGGACAGGAGCAACGAGCAGTACTTC.

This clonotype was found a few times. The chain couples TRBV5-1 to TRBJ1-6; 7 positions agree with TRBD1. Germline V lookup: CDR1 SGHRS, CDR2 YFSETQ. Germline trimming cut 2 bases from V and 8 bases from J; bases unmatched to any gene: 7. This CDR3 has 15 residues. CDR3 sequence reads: CASSFVAGGDSPLHF. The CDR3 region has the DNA TGCGCCAGCAGCTTTGTTGCAGGGGGAGATTCACCCCTCCACTTT.

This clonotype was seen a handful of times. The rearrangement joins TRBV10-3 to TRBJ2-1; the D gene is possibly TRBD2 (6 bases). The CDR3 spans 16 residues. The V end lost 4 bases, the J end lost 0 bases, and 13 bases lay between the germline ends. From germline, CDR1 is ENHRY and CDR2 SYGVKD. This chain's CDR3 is CAISGAAGSSYNEQFF. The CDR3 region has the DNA TGTGCCATCAGTGGGGCGGCGGGGAGCTCCTACAATGAGCAGTTCTTC.

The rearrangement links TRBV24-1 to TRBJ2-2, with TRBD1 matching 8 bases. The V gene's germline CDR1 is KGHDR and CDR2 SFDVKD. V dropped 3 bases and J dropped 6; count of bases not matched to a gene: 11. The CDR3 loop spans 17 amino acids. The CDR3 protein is CATSDTLTGDGAGELFF. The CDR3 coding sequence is TGTGCCACCAGTGATACATTGACAGGGGATGGGGCCGGGGAGCTGTTTTTT.

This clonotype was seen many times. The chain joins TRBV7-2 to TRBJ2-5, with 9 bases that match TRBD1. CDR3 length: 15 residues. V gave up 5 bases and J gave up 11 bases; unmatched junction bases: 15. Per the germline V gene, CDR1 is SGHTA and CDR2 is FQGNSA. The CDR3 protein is CASSPQGARAREQYF. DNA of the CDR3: TGTGCCAGCAGCCCACAGGGGGCGAGGGCGAGGGAGCAGTACTTC.

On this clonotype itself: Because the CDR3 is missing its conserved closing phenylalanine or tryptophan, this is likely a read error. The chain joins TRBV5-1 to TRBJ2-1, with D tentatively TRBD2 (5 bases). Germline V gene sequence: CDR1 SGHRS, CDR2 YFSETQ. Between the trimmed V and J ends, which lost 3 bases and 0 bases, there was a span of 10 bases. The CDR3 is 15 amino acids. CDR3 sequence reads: CASSSGYTSYNEQFL. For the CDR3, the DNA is TGCGCCAGCAGCTCGGGGTACACCTCCTACAATGAGCAGTTCTTA.

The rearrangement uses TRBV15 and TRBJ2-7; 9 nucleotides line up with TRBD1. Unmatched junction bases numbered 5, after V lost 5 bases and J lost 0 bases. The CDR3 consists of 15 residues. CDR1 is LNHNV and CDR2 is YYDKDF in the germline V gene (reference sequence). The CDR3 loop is CATSGGTGSSYEQYF. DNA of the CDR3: TGTGCCACCAGCGGCGGGACAGGGAGCTCCTACGAGCAGTACTTC.

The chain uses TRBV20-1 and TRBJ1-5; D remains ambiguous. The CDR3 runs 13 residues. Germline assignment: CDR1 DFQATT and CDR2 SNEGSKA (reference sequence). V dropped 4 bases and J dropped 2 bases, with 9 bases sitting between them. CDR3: CSAIVPGNQPQHF. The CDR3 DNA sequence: TGCAGTGCTATTGTCCCGGGCAATCAGCCCCAGCATTTT.

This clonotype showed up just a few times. The CDR3 DNA sequence: TGCAGTGCTGGTAAACTAGCGAAGGGGGAGACCCAGTACTTC. As protein: CSAGKLAKGETQYF. The chain employs TRBV20-1 and TRBJ2-5, with 7 positions matching TRBD2. The CDR3 consists of 14 residues. CDR1 and CDR2 (germline): DFQATT, SNEGSKA (reference sequence). The trim removed 5 bases at V and 5 bases at J, leaving 11 bases unmatched.

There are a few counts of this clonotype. In nucleotides, the CDR3 is TGCGCCAGCAGCCAAGCTGGACAGTTGCTCAGGGAGGGCTACACCTTC. This gives the protein CASSQAGQLLREGYTF. V gene TRBV4-1 combines with J gene TRBJ1-2; tentative D call: TRBD1 (6 bases). V lost 1 base to trimming and J lost 8 bases, with 20 bases between them. Per germline, CDR1 MGHRA and CDR2 YSYEKL. CDR3 length: 16 amino acids.

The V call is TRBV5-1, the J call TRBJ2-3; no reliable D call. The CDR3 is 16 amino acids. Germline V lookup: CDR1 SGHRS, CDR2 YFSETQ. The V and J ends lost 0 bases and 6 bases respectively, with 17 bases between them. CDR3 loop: CASSLGGTWMGDTQYF. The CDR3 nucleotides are TGCGCCAGCAGCTTGGGGGGTACCTGGATGGGGGATACGCAGTATTTT.

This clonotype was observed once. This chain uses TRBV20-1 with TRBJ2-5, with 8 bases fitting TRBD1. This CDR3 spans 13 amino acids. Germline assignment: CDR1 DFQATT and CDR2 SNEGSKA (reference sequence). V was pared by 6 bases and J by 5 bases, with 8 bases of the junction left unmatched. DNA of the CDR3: TGCAGTGCCCGTCATCAGGGGGCGGAGACCCAGTACTTC. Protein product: CSARHQGAETQYF.

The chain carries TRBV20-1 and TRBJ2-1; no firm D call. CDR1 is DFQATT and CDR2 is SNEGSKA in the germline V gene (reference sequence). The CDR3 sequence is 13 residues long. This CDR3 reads CSGVGKRKNEQFF. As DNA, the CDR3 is TGCAGCGGCGTGGGGAAGAGAAAGAATGAGCAGTTCTTC.